Shown below are 9 T cell receptor beta chains from a single sample sequenced in a study of cytomegalovirus exposure and HLA in healthy donors. PCR used 60 Vbeta primers and 13 Jbeta primers. Data came from immunoSEQ multiplex PCR; TCRdb stores just in-frame clones and leaves some out. Of approximately 100,000 clones in the sample, approximately 82% were seen once. Source material: PBMCs. The receptors originated from a woman aged 18-35 years in good health and CMV-seronegative.

The rearrangement uses TRBV7-9 and TRBJ2-7; D unclear. V was cut by 7 bases and J by 4 bases, with 17 bases left in between. This CDR3 region has 14 residues. Germline CDR1 and CDR2: SEHNR and FQNEAQ (reference sequence). The CDR3 DNA sequence: TGTGCCAGCATCCCGCTGGTGGGCGTATACGAGCAGTACTTC. Its translation is CASIPLVGVYEQYF.

This clone was recorded only once. This chain joins TRBV6-5 and TRBJ2-2; D gene unclear. V was clipped by 6 bases and J by 5 bases, with 4 bases between them. Germline V gene lookup returns CDR1 MNHEY and CDR2 SVGAGI. This CDR3 is built from 11 residues. CDR3 amino acids: CASSPTGELFF. In DNA, the CDR3 is TGTGCCAGCAGCCCTACCGGGGAGCTGTTTTTT.

This clone was recorded once. Within the sample, other DNA sequences also encode this same CDR3. The chain employs TRBV20-1 and TRBJ1-1, with D hard to call. Trimming shortened V by 5 bases and J by 1 base, and 5 bases separated the two germline ends. Looked up from germline, CDR1 is DFQATT and CDR2 is SNEGSKA (reference sequence). The CDR3 runs 11 residues. The CDR3 nucleotides read TGCAGTGCTTCGGGGAACACTGAAGCTTTCTTT. Translated: CSASGNTEAFF.

The chain links TRBV7-9 to TRBJ2-7; tentatively, D is TRBD2 (6 bases). The CDR3 has 13 amino acids. V gave up 5 bases and J gave up 3 bases, with 11 bases separating them. The germline gives CDR1 SEHNR, CDR2 FQNEAQ (reference sequence). CDR3 loop: CASSPPGGYEQYF. CDR3 coding DNA: TGTGCCAGCAGCCCCCCCGGGGGCTACGAGCAGTACTTC.

The genes are TRBV4-2 and TRBJ1-1, with no clear D. This CDR3 spans 15 amino acids. Deletions cut 3 bases from V and 4 bases from J, with 15 bases between. CDR1 LGHNA and CDR2 YNFKEQ come from the germline V gene. The chain's CDR3 is CASSQGAGGSTEAFF. The CDR3 coding sequence is TGTGCCAGCAGCCAGGGAGCTGGTGGGTCCACTGAAGCTTTCTTT.

Note on this clone: This CDR3 is also generated by other DNA sequences in the sample. This rearrangement joins TRBV30 to TRBJ2-1, with 10 bases matching TRBD2. The CDR3 totals 15 residues. Germline CDR1 GTSNPN, CDR2 SVGIG (reference sequence). J was trimmed by 7 bases and V by 2 bases; bases with no gene match: 8. The CDR3 loop is CAWSQAGGNFNEQFF. CDR3 nucleotides: TGTGCCTGGAGTCAAGCGGGGGGGAACTTTAATGAGCAGTTCTTC.

The V gene is TRBV9, the J gene TRBJ2-5, with 16 bases identical to TRBD2. Trimming took 3 bases from V and 5 from J; bases not matched to a gene: 19. Per the germline V gene, CDR1 is SGDLS and CDR2 is YYNGEE. The CDR3 totals 21 residues. The CDR3 loop reads CASSASVPGLAGGPKTETQYF. In DNA form, the CDR3 reads TGTGCCAGCAGCGCCTCCGTCCCGGGACTAGCGGGGGGGCCCAAGACGGAGACCCAGTACTTC.

The chain is built from TRBV29-1 and TRBJ2-7, with 7 bases matching TRBD2. Trimming removed 6 bases from V and 6 bases from J; junction bases left unmatched: 11. The germline V gene encodes CDR1 SQVTM and CDR2 ANQGSEA. The CDR3 contains 13 residues. CDR3 coding DNA: TGCAGCGTAACCGGGACTACCTACCGCGAGCAGTACTTC. Its protein is CSVTGTTYREQYF.

The V call is TRBV7-8, the J call TRBJ2-3; no reliable D call. Per the germline V gene, CDR1 is SGHVS and CDR2 is FQNEAQ. V was clipped by 4 bases and J by 2 bases, with 13 bases between them. The CDR3 is 15 amino acids. The CDR3 coding sequence is TGTGCCAGCAGCTCGAGGAAGGAGTCCACAGATACGCAGTATTTT. This encodes CASSSRKESTDTQYF. The variable domain in full, completed from reference TRBV7-8 and TRBJ2-3, reads GAGVSQSPRYKVAKRGQDVALRCDPISGHVSLFWYQQALGQGPEFLTYFQNEAQLDKSGLPSDRFFAERPEGSVSTLKIQRTQQEDSAVYLCASSSRKESTDTQYFGPGTRLTVL.